Each of the 19 T cell receptor beta chains below was sequenced from the same sample in a study of early T cells in non-severe SARS-CoV-2 infection. One entry per CDR3 protein results from TCRdb running MiXCR on the 5' RACE reads. The sample shows 50,000 to 60,000 distinct CDR3 sequences, about 8.4% of them seen only once. Sequenced sample: whole blood. Receptor source: an adult who was a healthcare worker with PCR-confirmed SARS-CoV-2 infection or an uninfected control (not recorded which).

This clonotype has at least ten counts. The rearrangement uses TRBV20-1 and TRBJ2-1; D perhaps matches TRBD2 (6 bases). There are 13 residues in the CDR3. V shed 0 bases and J shed 9 bases, with 12 bases lying between them. The germline CDR1 and CDR2 sequences are DFQATT and SNEGSKA (reference sequence). The CDR3 DNA sequence: TGCAGTGCTAGAGATGCCGTGGGAGGTGAGCAGTTCTTC. Protein sequence: CSARDAVGGEQFF.

The sample holds many counts of this clonotype. The chain couples TRBV29-1 to TRBJ2-7; D gene ambiguous. With 1 base removed from V and 2 bases from J, the gap between germline ends came to 12 bases. The CDR3 spans 14 residues. Germline values: CDR1 SQVTM, CDR2 ANQGSEA. CDR3 residues: CSVEGVERPYEQYF. The DNA for the CDR3 is TGCAGCGTTGAAGGGGTGGAGCGCCCCTACGAGCAGTACTTC.

This clonotype has ten or more counts. V is TRBV6-4 and J is TRBJ1-6, with no clear D. The CDR3 spans 13 residues. The germline V gene has CDR1 MRHNA and CDR2 SNTAGT. Between the trimmed V and J ends, which lost 2 bases and 11 bases, there was a span of 10 bases. CDR3 amino acids: CASSDTHGTPLHF. As DNA, the CDR3 is TGTGCCAGCAGTGACACCCACGGAACACCCCTCCACTTT.

J is TRBJ1-5 and V is TRBV19; 7 positions agree with TRBD1. Germline CDR1 is LNHDA and CDR2 is SQIVND (reference sequence). Losses at the gene ends were 6 bases for V and 3 bases for J; bases not matched to a gene: 11. This CDR3 contains 16 residues. The CDR3 reads CASSAGTELFNQPQHF. The CDR3 DNA reads TGTGCCAGTAGCGCAGGGACAGAATTATTCAATCAGCCCCAGCATTTT. Complete variable domain (other parts from reference TRBV19 and TRBJ1-5): DGGITQSPKYLFRKEGQNVTLSCEQNLNHDAMYWYRQDPGQGLRLIYYSQIVNDFQKGDIAEGYSVSREKKESFPLTVTSAQKNPTAFYLCASSAGTELFNQPQHFGDGTRLSIL.

The V gene is TRBV29-1, the J gene TRBJ1-1; D gene unclear. The ends were cut back, 7 bases at V and 3 bases at J, with 9 bases in the middle. The germline CDR1 and CDR2 sequences are SQVTM and ANQGSEA. This CDR3 spans 11 amino acids. The CDR3 DNA reads TGCAGCGGGTGGATCGACACTGAAGCTTTCTTT. Protein sequence: CSGWIDTEAFF.

This clonotype was seen only a few times. This chain connects TRBV7-9 to TRBJ1-1; D remains ambiguous. CDR1 is SEHNR, CDR2 FQNEAQ, per germline (reference sequence). The CDR3 covers 18 residues. V lost 2 bases to trimming and J lost 1 base, with 20 bases between them. The CDR3 sequence is CASSLLGTQDRRNTEAFF. CDR3 in DNA: TGTGCCAGCAGCTTACTCGGAACCCAAGACCGTAGGAACACTGAAGCTTTCTTT.

The chain combines TRBV7-9 with TRBJ2-7; 11 positions agree with TRBD2. CDR3 size: 16 residues. From germline, CDR1 is SEHNR and CDR2 FQNEAQ (reference sequence). V gave up 2 bases and J gave up 5 bases; unmatched junction bases: 8. The CDR3: CASSLPLAGGSHEQYF. DNA of the CDR3: TGTGCCAGCAGCTTACCTCTAGCGGGAGGTAGCCACGAGCAGTACTTC.

The CDR3, as DNA: TGCAGCGTTGAAGACCAGGGGCTGGATTACGAGCAGTACTTC. Translating gives CSVEDQGLDYEQYF. This chain joins TRBV29-1 and TRBJ2-7; D is possibly TRBD1 (6 bases). The V and J ends lost 0 bases and 4 bases respectively, with 13 bases between them. The CDR3 covers 14 residues. Germline V CDR1 and CDR2: SQVTM, ANQGSEA.

This clonotype has a handful of counts. This chain joins TRBV7-8 and TRBJ2-7, with TRBD2 identical over 10 bases. This CDR3 is 16 amino acids long. CDR1 is SGHVS, CDR2 FQNEAQ, per germline. V was pared by 5 bases and J by 4 bases, with 11 bases of the junction left unmatched. CDR3 loop: CASSPATGTSDYEQYF. The CDR3 bases are TGTGCCAGCAGCCCGGCCACCGGGACTAGCGATTACGAGCAGTACTTC.

This clonotype appeared many times. The genes are TRBV7-9 and TRBJ2-1; D is undetermined. The germline CDR1 and CDR2 sequences are SEHNR and FQNEAQ (reference sequence). Trimming cost V 0 bases and J 4 bases, with 4 bases left between them. This CDR3 region has 13 residues. For the CDR3, the DNA is TGTGCCAGCAGCTTAGCACTGTACAATGAGCAGTTCTTC. Translation: CASSLALYNEQFF.

This clonotype showed up many times. The CDR3 nucleotides read TGTGCCAGCAGTCCCGGGGGGTGGTACGAGCAGTACTTC. It specifies CASSPGGWYEQYF. This chain uses TRBV28 with TRBJ2-7; 7 nucleotides agree with TRBD2. The length of the CDR3 is 13 residues. CDR1 is MDHEN and CDR2 is SYDVKM in the germline V gene. The J segment lost 4 bases and the V segment lost 5 bases, leaving 5 bases of the junction unmatched.

The sample holds many counts of this clonotype. CDR3 in DNA: TGTGCCAGCAGCCAAGATTCCCACCGGGGCAATCAGCCCCAGCATTTT. This gives the protein CASSQDSHRGNQPQHF. The genes are TRBV4-2 and TRBJ1-5; D is ambiguous. Germline V gene data show CDR1 as LGHNA and CDR2 as YNFKEQ. The CDR3 loop spans 16 amino acids. Trimming left V 0 bases short and J 2 bases short, with 11 bases between.

This clonotype was found a few times. The chain couples TRBV3-1 to TRBJ2-7; D uncertain. This CDR3 comprises 13 residues. Germline CDR1 is LGHDT and CDR2 is YNNKEL (reference sequence). Between the trimmed V and J ends, which lost 6 bases and 7 bases, there was a span of 16 bases. CDR3 sequence: CASSQRLLGEQYF. The CDR3 coding sequence is TGTGCCAGCAGTCAAAGACTCCTGGGGGAGCAGTACTTC.

The chain joins TRBV11-2 to TRBJ2-7; 7 bases agree with TRBD2. The CDR3 loop spans 16 amino acids. Per the germline V gene, CDR1 is SGHAT and CDR2 is FQNNGV. The junction had 9 bases not matched to a gene; V was cut back by 2 bases and J by 2 bases. The chain's CDR3 is CASSLIVSGGPYEQYF. The CDR3 DNA reads TGTGCCAGCAGCTTAATAGTTTCGGGAGGCCCCTACGAGCAGTACTTC.

The sample holds many counts of this clonotype. The J gene is TRBJ2-7, the V gene TRBV7-3; 8 positions agree with TRBD2. CDR1 SGHTA and CDR2 FQGTGA come from the germline V gene. The ends lost 5 bases at V and 2 bases at J; junction bases unmatched: 8. The CDR3 consists of 15 residues. For the CDR3, the DNA is TGTGCCAGCAGCCCCAGCGGGGGTGTGACCTACGAGCAGTACTTC. It translates to CASSPSGGVTYEQYF.

This clonotype was counted many times. J is TRBJ1-1 and V is TRBV3-1; no reliable D call. The V end lost 1 base, the J end lost 0 bases, and 6 bases lay between the germline ends. Germline V gene data show CDR1 as LGHDT and CDR2 as YNNKEL (reference sequence). This CDR3 comprises 14 residues. As DNA, the CDR3 is TGTGCCAGCAGCCAAGGGCAGGTGAACACTGAAGCTTTCTTT. This translates into CASSQGQVNTEAFF. The full variable domain, in which reference TRBV3-1 and TRBJ1-1 provide the parts outside the CDR3, is DTAVSQTPKYLVTQMGNDKSIKCEQNLGHDTMYWYKQDSKKFLKIMFSYNNKELIINETVPNRFSPKSPDKAHLNLHINSLELGDSAVYFCASSQGQVNTEAFFGQGTRLTVV.

This clonotype was recorded at least ten times. V usage is TRBV5-4 and J usage is TRBJ2-7; 10 bases match TRBD2. CDR1 and CDR2 (germline): SGHNT, YYREEE (reference sequence). Unmatched junction bases numbered 9, after V lost 4 bases and J lost 2 bases. The CDR3 extends over 16 amino acids. The CDR3 spells CASSPTTSGAPYEQYF. CDR3 coding DNA: TGTGCCAGCAGCCCGACTACTAGCGGGGCCCCCTACGAGCAGTACTTC.

This clonotype occurred many times. V gene TRBV6-1 combines with J gene TRBJ2-2; D possibly corresponds to TRBD1 (6 bases). Trimming cost V 6 bases and J 4 bases, with 18 bases left between them. CDR1 is MNHNS and CDR2 is SASEGT in the germline V gene. The length of the CDR3 is 16 residues. The CDR3 spells CASRLQGLSSTGELFF. CDR3 coding DNA: TGTGCCAGCAGGTTACAGGGTCTCAGCTCCACCGGGGAGCTGTTTTTT.

This clonotype was seen many times. V and J are TRBV28 and TRBJ2-1, with TRBD2 matching over 7 bases. In germline, CDR1 is MDHEN, CDR2 SYDVKM. The CDR3 consists of 17 residues. The junction had 16 bases not matched to a gene; V was cut back by 3 bases and J by 8 bases. The CDR3 spells CASSFGQAGLGTDEQFF. CDR3 bases: TGTGCCAGCAGTTTCGGTCAAGCGGGACTCGGTACGGATGAGCAGTTCTTC. The full variable domain, its missing parts supplied by reference TRBV28 and TRBJ2-1, is DVKVTQSSRYLVKRTGEKVFLECVQDMDHENMFWYRQDPGLGLRLIYFSYDVKMKEKGDIPEGYSVSREKKERFSLILESASTNQTSMYLCASSFGQAGLGTDEQFFGPGTRLTVL.